This T cell receptor (beta chain) was captured by sequencing in a study of T cell changes during pregnancy in multiple sclerosis. Assay used: immunoSEQ multiplex PCR; TCRdb lists only in-frame clones, some missing. This sample has approximately 52,000 clones, with about nine tenths found just once. The V and J ends lost 5 bases and 2 bases, in that order; junction bases with no gene match: 4. This CDR3 region has 14 residues. Germline lookup yields CDR1 MDHEN and CDR2 SYDVKM. This clone came up once. The rearrangement links TRBV28 to TRBJ2-3; 7 bases are a match to TRBD2. The sequence was collected from a female donor with multiple sclerosis, enrolled in a pregnancy study. The sample consisted of CD4+ T cells from peripheral blood mononuclear cells, taken after pregnancy. CDR3 region: CASSSGAHTDTQYF. The DNA for the CDR3 is TGTGCCAGCAGTAGCGGGGCTCACACAGATACGCAGTATTTT.